This T cell receptor (beta chain) was profiled in a study of T cell repertoires in cytomegalovirus infection. Points from the study as a whole: Clonotype analysis showed dominance of the ex vivo response by HLA-C-restricted CMV-specific TCR beta clonotypes.

The CDR3 has 15 residues. Germline values: CDR1 SGHTA, CDR2 FQGNSA. V was trimmed by 7 bases and J by 4 bases, leaving 16 bases between them. This clonotype was counted between two and nine times. Its specificity is not known. TCRdb used MiXCR to reprocess the reads, holding one entry per CDR3 protein. The table lists more than 150,000 distinct CDR3 sequences, under 25% of them singletons, with around 2.7% in the top ten. The receptor was isolated from a human donor in good health (CMV status not recorded). Some clones in this sample may be carry-over from other donors' samples. Sequenced material: PBMCs. This rearrangement joins TRBV7-2 to TRBJ2-2, with D possibly matching TRBD2 (6 bases). Written as DNA, the CDR3 is TGTGCCAGCACCCCAGCGTTGGGGGGCACCGGGGAGCTGTTTTTT. It specifies CASTPALGGTGELFF.